Shown below are 20 T cell receptor beta chains from a single sample sequenced in a study of identifying expanded T cells in peripheral blood. TCRdb keeps only in-frame clones here, not all; method: immunoSEQ multiplex PCR. The data contain 90,000 to 100,000 clones, approximately 91% of them seen just once; the ten biggest clones take up under 6.5%. The sequencing sample was made of blood. These receptors all come from a person aged 18 to 70 in good health.

The V gene is TRBV6-6, the J gene TRBJ1-2; D call uncertain. CDR1 is MNHNY and CDR2 is SVGAGI in the germline V gene (reference sequence). Trimming cost V 6 bases and J 8 bases, with 22 bases left between them. This CDR3 comprises 15 residues. The CDR3 bases are TGTGCCAGCAGCTCCCTCCGGTCAGACCCCCAGGGCTACACCTTC. As protein: CASSSLRSDPQGYTF.

The gene calls are TRBV30 and TRBJ1-1, with 9 nucleotides matching TRBD1. After removal of 7 bases from V and 1 base from J, the junction contained 10 bases not matched to a gene. The CDR3 covers 15 residues. Germline-derived CDR1 and CDR2 are GTSNPN and SVGIG (reference sequence). CDR3 protein: CASDRGILPNTEAFF. The DNA for the CDR3 is TGTGCCTCTGACAGGGGGATTTTACCGAACACTGAAGCTTTCTTT.

This chain uses TRBV7-3 with TRBJ2-1, with a possible D match to TRBD2 (6 bases). V was pared by 5 bases and J by 2 bases, with 13 bases between. The CDR3 contains 15 residues. The germline V gene encodes CDR1 SGHTA and CDR2 FQGTGA. CDR3 DNA: TGTGCCAGCAGCCCTAGCGTCCGCGCCTACAATGAGCAGTTCTTC. This encodes CASSPSVRAYNEQFF.

V and J are TRBV30 and TRBJ2-1; a possible D gene is TRBD2 (6 bases). The CDR3 spans 14 residues. From germline, CDR1 is GTSNPN and CDR2 SVGIG (reference sequence). Trimming left V 5 bases short and J 4 bases short, with 15 bases between. CDR3 protein: CAWGAGLGYNEQFF. In DNA, the CDR3 is TGTGCCTGGGGGGCGGGACTCGGGTACAATGAGCAGTTCTTC. Full variable domain (rest looked up from reference TRBV30 and TRBJ2-1): SQTIHQWPATLVQPVGSPLSLECTVEGTSNPNLYWYRQAAGRGLQLLFYSVGIGQISSEVPQNLSASRPQDRQFILSSKKLLLSDSGFYLCAWGAGLGYNEQFFGPGTRLTVL.

The rearrangement joins TRBV14 to TRBJ1-6, with D unclear. The CDR3 is 15 residues long. Germline CDR1 SGHDN, CDR2 FVKESK. Trimming took off 1 base at V and 9 bases at J, with 13 bases between the two ends. The CDR3 DNA reads TGTGCCAGCAGCCAAGTACCGGCGGGAGGTTCACCCCTCCACTTT. Translated, it gives CASSQVPAGGSPLHF.

The chain links TRBV21-1 to TRBJ2-1. TRBV21-1 is an annotated pseudogene. CDR3 length: 15 residues. The CDR3: CASSKWGSLYNEQFF. DNA for the CDR3: TGTGCCAGCAGCAAATGGGGATCACTTTACAATGAGCAGTTCTTC.

The DNA of the CDR3 is TGTGCCTGGAGTTCCCTCCATTCACCCCTCCACTTT. It codes for CAWSSLHSPLHF. The chain is built from TRBV30 and TRBJ1-6; D gene uncertain. This CDR3 is 12 amino acids long. Germline values: CDR1 GTSNPN, CDR2 SVGIG (reference sequence). V was shortened by 2 bases and J by 8 bases, with 7 bases between the two germline ends.

This rearrangement joins TRBV6-1 to TRBJ1-6; 7 nucleotides agree with TRBD1. Looked up from germline, CDR1 is MNHNS and CDR2 is SASEGT. After removal of 5 bases from V and 7 bases from J, the junction contained 5 bases not matched to a gene. This CDR3 comprises 14 residues. In DNA form, the CDR3 reads TGTGCCAGCAGTAGGGACAGCTCAAATTCACCCCTCCACTTT. Translating it yields CASSRDSSNSPLHF.

This sequence joins TRBV7-9 and TRBJ1-1, with a possible D match to TRBD1 (6 bases). V lost 11 bases, J lost 1 base, and 11 bases lay in between. This CDR3 is 12 amino acids long. Germline V gene sequence: CDR1 SEHNR, CDR2 FQNEAQ (reference sequence). This chain's CDR3 is CAGDRSNTEAFF. CDR3 in DNA: TGTGCCGGAGACAGGTCGAACACTGAAGCTTTCTTT.

V and J are TRBV7-9 and TRBJ2-7, with unresolved D. Trimming left V 0 bases short and J 2 bases short, with 8 bases between. Germline V gene sequence: CDR1 SEHNR, CDR2 FQNEAQ (reference sequence). The CDR3 has 14 residues. CDR3 sequence (DNA): TGTGCCAGCAGCTTAGCGGGCAGAACCTACGAGCAGTACTTC. This codes for CASSLAGRTYEQYF. The full variable domain, with the rest looked up from reference TRBV7-9 and TRBJ2-7, is DTGVSQNPRHKITKRGQNVTFRCDPISEHNRLYWYRQTLGQGPEFLTYFQNEAQLEKSRLLSDRFSAERPKGSFSTLEIQRTEQGDSAMYLCASSLAGRTYEQYFGPGTRLTVT.

V usage is TRBV6-4 and J usage is TRBJ1-1; D might be TRBD1 (5 bases). Per germline, CDR1 MRHNA and CDR2 SNTAGT. The length of the CDR3 is 14 residues. V gave up 5 bases and J gave up 7 bases, with 17 bases separating them. DNA of the CDR3: TGTGCCAGCAGTCCAAACAGGTACAGTGTTGAAGCTTTCTTT. Translating gives CASSPNRYSVEAFF.

The chain carries TRBV5-6 and TRBJ2-5, with D perhaps matching TRBD2 (6 bases). The germline gives CDR1 SGHDT, CDR2 YYEEEE. Trimming took off 4 bases at V and 1 base at J, with 11 bases between the two ends. The CDR3 contains 14 residues. CDR3 residues: CASSPAGSQETQYF. CDR3 DNA sequence: TGTGCCAGCAGCCCGGCGGGGTCCCAAGAGACCCAGTACTTC.

This chain connects TRBV10-2 to TRBJ2-1, with D perhaps matching TRBD1 (5 bases). V was trimmed by 5 bases and J by 8 bases, leaving 19 bases between them. The length of the CDR3 is 15 residues. Germline V gene lookup returns CDR1 WSHSY and CDR2 SAAADI. DNA of the CDR3: TGCGCCAGCAGTAGTATTCAGGGCCCTGGCGATGAGCAGTTCTTC. The encoded protein is CASSSIQGPGDEQFF.

In its sample, this clone was seen once. The CDR3 spells CASSLGTSGQETQYF. The CDR3 DNA reads TGTGCCAGCAGCCTCGGGACTAGCGGCCAAGAGACCCAGTACTTC. This chain connects TRBV5-8 to TRBJ2-5; TRBD2 matches 11 bases. The CDR3 length is 15 residues. J was trimmed by 1 base and V by 4 bases; bases with no gene match: 3. Germline CDR1 is SGHTS and CDR2 is YDEGEE.

The chain uses TRBV18 and TRBJ1-2; tentative D call: TRBD1 (6 bases). The CDR3 covers 14 residues. The V end was cut by 3 bases, the J end by 0 bases, with 8 bases between. Germline V gene data show CDR1 as KGHSH and CDR2 as LQKENI. The CDR3 protein is CASSPKGANYGYTF. In DNA, the CDR3 is TGTGCCAGCTCACCTAAGGGGGCTAACTATGGCTACACCTTC.

This chain connects TRBV5-1 to TRBJ1-1, with a possible D match to TRBD1 (6 bases). The V gene lost 3 bases and the J gene lost 5 bases, with 11 bases spanning the gap. This CDR3 has 13 amino acids. Germline CDR1 and CDR2: SGHRS and YFSETQ. CDR3 sequence (DNA): TGCGCCAGCAGCTCTTCAGGGGAAACTGAAGCTTTCTTT. Encoded protein: CASSSSGETEAFF.

This clone was observed once. The chain has TRBV7-2 and TRBJ1-6; D not resolved. CDR1 SGHTA and CDR2 FQGNSA come from the germline V gene. The CDR3 consists of 15 residues. The V end was cut by 6 bases, the J end by 4 bases, with 13 bases between. CDR3 coding DNA: TGTGCCAGCAGGCCCCCGGGATCGTATAATTCACCCCTCCACTTT. It encodes CASRPPGSYNSPLHF.

The rearrangement uses TRBV19 and TRBJ2-4, with a tentative D call TRBD1 (8 bases). The germline V gene has CDR1 LNHDA and CDR2 SQIVND (reference sequence). Trimming pared 8 bases from V and 1 base from J, leaving 18 bases between. The CDR3 is 16 amino acids. The DNA for the CDR3 is TGTGCCAGTTCGACTAGCAGGGGGCTTGCCAAAAACATTCAGTACTTC. As protein: CASSTSRGLAKNIQYF. The entire variable domain, with the rest obtained from reference TRBV19 and TRBJ2-4, is as follows: DGGITQSPKYLFRKEGQNVTLSCEQNLNHDAMYWYRQDPGQGLRLIYYSQIVNDFQKGDIAEGYSVSREKKESFPLTVTSAQKNPTAFYLCASSTSRGLAKNIQYFGAGTRLSVL.

The chain carries TRBV4-1 and TRBJ1-1; unclear D gene. The CDR3 is 13 amino acids. The V gene's germline CDR1 is MGHRA and CDR2 YSYEKL. V lost 1 base and J lost 7, with 10 bases in between. The CDR3 bases are TGCGCCAGCAGCCAAGTCTTCGTCGGTGAAGCTTTCTTT. Its translation is CASSQVFVGEAFF.

The rearrangement uses TRBV28 and TRBJ1-5; D gene uncertain. The CDR3 consists of 14 residues. The ends were cut back, 2 bases at V and 4 bases at J, with 9 bases in the middle. Germline-derived CDR1 and CDR2 are MDHEN and SYDVKM. The CDR3 protein is CASSLRNYNQPQHF. In nucleotides, the CDR3 is TGTGCCAGCAGTTTAAGGAACTATAATCAGCCCCAGCATTTT.